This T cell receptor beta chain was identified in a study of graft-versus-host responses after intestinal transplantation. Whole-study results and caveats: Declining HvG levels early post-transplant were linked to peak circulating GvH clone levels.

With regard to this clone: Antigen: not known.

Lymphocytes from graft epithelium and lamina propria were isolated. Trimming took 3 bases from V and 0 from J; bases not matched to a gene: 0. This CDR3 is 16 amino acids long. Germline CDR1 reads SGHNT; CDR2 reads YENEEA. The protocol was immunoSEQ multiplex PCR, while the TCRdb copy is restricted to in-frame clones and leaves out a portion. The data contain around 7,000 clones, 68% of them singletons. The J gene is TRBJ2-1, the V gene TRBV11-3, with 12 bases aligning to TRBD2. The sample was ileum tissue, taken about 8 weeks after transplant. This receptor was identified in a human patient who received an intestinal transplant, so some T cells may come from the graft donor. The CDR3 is CASSLTSGSSYNEQFF. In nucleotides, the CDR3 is TGTGCCAGCAGCTTGACTAGCGGGAGCTCCTACAATGAGCAGTTCTTC. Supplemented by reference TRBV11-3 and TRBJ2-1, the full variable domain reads EAGVVQSPRYKIIEKKQPVAFWCNPISGHNTLYWYLQNLGQGPELLIRYENEEAVDDSQLPKDRFSAERLKGVDSTLKIQPAELGDSAVYLCASSLTSGSSYNEQFFGPGTRLTVL.